This TCR beta chain was profiled in a study of immune evolution from preneoplasia to lung adenocarcinoma. Study results and caveats: Clonality was highest in normal lung, lower in later-stage lesions apparently.

Germline CDR1 and CDR2: SGHAT and FQNNGV. The CDR3 spans 15 residues. The V end lost 5 bases, the J end lost 4 bases, and 15 bases lay between the germline ends. Profiling relied on immunoSEQ multiplex PCR, and the TCRdb table lists in-frame clones only, not all of them. This sample yields about 9,500 clones, of which around 87% are seen a single time; 2% to 3% belongs to the top ten. This clone showed up just once. Its antigen is currently unknown. V is TRBV11-2 and J is TRBJ2-1, with D possibly matching TRBD2 (6 bases). Sequences were obtained from FFPE invasive lung adenocarcinoma tissue. This sequence originates from a person aged 65-85 years with invasive lung adenocarcinoma. The CDR3 DNA reads as TGTGCCAGCAGCCCCCCCGGGACTGGATACAATGAGCAGTTCTTC. It codes for CASSPPGTGYNEQFF.